A selection of T cell receptor beta chains follows, all from one sample in a study of blood T cell repertoires in COVID-19. Repertoires were generated with immunoSEQ multiplex PCR, while TCRdb's copy carries only in-frame clones and drops some. Here the sample spans under 75,000 clones, around 82% being singletons. The sequencing sample was made of peripheral blood. The receptors were gathered from a human donor in a cohort sampled during active COVID-19. The CDR3 runs from the conserved cysteine through the conserved F or W. The order of the fields is D gene, V gene, clone size, J gene, CDR3 protein, CDR3 DNA. D genes are given only for firm matches. Where a row states a size, it is once, few, many or the class of an expanded clone; other rows omit it.

TRBD2	TRBV19	few	TRBJ2-2	CASSMSSGGLGTGELFF	TGTGCCAGTAGTATGTCTAGCGGGGGCCTGGGAACCGGGGAGCTGTTTTTT
TRBD1	TRBV3-1/TRBV3-2	medium-sized	TRBJ2-7	CASSRGTGPLEQYF	TGTGCCAGCAGCCGCGGGACAGGCCCTCTCGAGCAGTACTTC
.	TRBV4-1	.	TRBJ1-1	CASSRFGETFPAVVNTEAFF	TGCGCCAGCAGCCGATTCGGCGAGACATTCCCAGCAGTGGTGAACACTGAAGCTTTCTTT
TRBD2	TRBV19	.	TRBJ2-5	CASMRTSGVGETQYF	TGTGCCAGTATGCGGACTAGCGGGGTTGGAGAGACCCAGTACTTC
TRBD2	TRBV10-3	.	TRBJ2-2	CAISEASGNTGELFF	TGTGCCATCAGTGAGGCTAGCGGGAACACCGGGGAGCTGTTTTTT
TRBD2	TRBV6-6	.	TRBJ2-5	CASSQGLAGVETQYF	TGTGCCAGCAGTCAGGGACTAGCGGGAGTTGAGACCCAGTACTTC
.	TRBV6-5	.	TRBJ1-3	CASKETPSSGNTIYF	TGTGCCAGCAAAGAGACTCCCAGCTCTGGAAACACCATATATTTT
TRBD1	TRBV6-5	.	TRBJ2-2	CASSYRGQSTGELFF	TGTGCCAGCAGCTACAGGGGGCAAAGCACCGGGGAGCTGTTTTTT
.	TRBV13	.	TRBJ2-3	CASSFIRTQSTDTQYF	TGTGCCAGCAGCTTCATAAGGACACAAAGCACAGATACGCAGTATTTT
TRBD1	TRBV11-2	.	TRBJ1-1	CASSTQGFGTEAFF	TGTGCCAGCAGCACACAGGGGTTTGGCACTGAAGCTTTCTTT
TRBD2	TRBV7-2	once	TRBJ2-3	CASSLSGGLDTQYF	TGTGCCAGCAGCCTTAGCGGGGGATTAGATACGCAGTATTTT
TRBD2	TRBV5-1	.	TRBJ2-7	CASSSGTSGYEQYF	TGCGCCAGCAGCTCGGGGACTAGCGGCTACGAGCAGTACTTC
.	TRBV30	.	TRBJ1-4	CAWSQNEKLFF	TGTGCCTGGAGTCAGAATGAAAAACTGTTTTTT
.	TRBV6-1	.	TRBJ1-6	CASSEGEAPNSPLHF	TGTGCCAGCAGTGAAGGGGAGGCCCCTAATTCACCCCTCCACTTT
TRBD2	TRBV7-3	once	TRBJ2-3	CASSLAGDRADTQYF	TGTGCCAGCAGCCTAGCGGGAGATCGTGCAGATACGCAGTATTTT
.	TRBV7-2	.	TRBJ2-7	CASSRTLSSRYEQYF	TGTGCCAGCAGTCGTACCTTGTCTAGCAGGTACGAGCAGTACTTC
TRBD1	TRBV9	.	TRBJ2-5	CASSIGQGEGTQYF	TGTGCCAGCAGCATTGGACAGGGTGAAGGGACCCAGTACTTC
.	TRBV18	.	TRBJ2-6	CASSPLQGSGANVLTF	TGTGCCAGCTCACCACTACAGGGCTCTGGGGCCAACGTCCTGACTTTC
.	TRBV29-1	once	TRBJ2-3	CSVEISGTDTQYF	TGCAGCGTTGAAATTAGTGGCACAGATACGCAGTATTTT
TRBD2	TRBV7-9	.	TRBJ2-7	CASSLGVGGTSF	TGTGCCAGCAGCTTAGGGGTTGGTGGGACTAGCTTC
.	TRBV6-5	.	TRBJ1-1	CASSYLYRGNTEAFF	TGTGCCAGCAGTTACTTATACCGGGGGAACACTGAAGCTTTCTTT
TRBD2	TRBV7-2	.	TRBJ2-1	CASTLSGGRGEQFF	TGTGCCAGCACTTTATCGGGGGGGCGAGGTGAGCAGTTCTTC
.	TRBV15	.	TRBJ1-4	CATSRDRGRGWEKLFF	TGTGCCACCAGCAGAGATCGGGGCAGGGGTTGGGAAAAACTGTTTTTT
TRBD1	TRBV10-3	.	TRBJ2-5	CAISDSGGWSETQYF	TGTGCCATCAGTGATTCAGGGGGCTGGTCAGAGACCCAGTACTTC
.	TRBV6-2/TRBV6-3	.	TRBJ2-4	CASSYSSSAKNIQYF	TGTGCCAGCAGTTACTCGTCGTCAGCCAAAAACATTCAGTACTTC
TRBD1	TRBV19	few	TRBJ2-5	CASSPRTGVQETQYF	TGTGCCAGTAGCCCAAGGACAGGCGTCCAAGAGACCCAGTACTTC
.	TRBV27	.	TRBJ1-5	CASSLNPDRPQHF	TGTGCCAGCAGTCTAAACCCGGACAGACCCCAGCATTTT
TRBD1	TRBV14	.	TRBJ2-5	CASSQWGQGNQETQYF	TGTGCCAGCAGCCAGTGGGGACAGGGAAACCAAGAGACCCAGTACTTC
TRBD1	TRBV15	.	TRBJ2-2	CATSRSDRATGELFF	TGTGCCACCAGCAGATCGGACAGGGCCACCGGGGAGCTGTTTTTT
TRBD2	TRBV6-6	.	TRBJ2-2	CASTGLAETGELFF	TGTGCCAGCACCGGACTAGCGGAAACCGGGGAGCTGTTTTTT
TRBD1	TRBV19	few	TRBJ1-5	CASSIRGTGNQPQHF	TGTGCCAGTAGTATTAGAGGGACAGGTAATCAGCCCCAGCATTTT
.	TRBV7-6	once	TRBJ2-2	CASSLAGQQNTGELFF	TGTGCCAGCAGCTTGGCGGGACAGCAGAACACCGGGGAGCTGTTTTTT
TRBD1	TRBV4-1	once	TRBJ1-4	CASSPGQVTSNEKLFF	TGCGCCAGCAGCCCCGGACAGGTTACTTCTAATGAAAAACTGTTTTTT
TRBD1	TRBV19	.	TRBJ1-1	CASSIGTGAWTEAFF	TGTGCCAGTAGTATCGGGACAGGGGCCTGGACTGAAGCTTTCTTT